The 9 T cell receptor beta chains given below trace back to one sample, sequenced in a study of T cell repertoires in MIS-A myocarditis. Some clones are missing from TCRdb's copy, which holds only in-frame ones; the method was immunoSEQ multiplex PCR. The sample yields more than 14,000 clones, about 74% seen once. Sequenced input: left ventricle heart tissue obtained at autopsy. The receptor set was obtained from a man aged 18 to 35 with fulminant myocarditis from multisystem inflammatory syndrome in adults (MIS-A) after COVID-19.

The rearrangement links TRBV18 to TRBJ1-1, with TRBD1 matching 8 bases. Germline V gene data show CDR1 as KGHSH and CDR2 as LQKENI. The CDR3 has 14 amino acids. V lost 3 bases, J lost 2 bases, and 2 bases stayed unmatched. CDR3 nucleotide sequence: TGTGCCAGCTCACCCGGACAGGGTAACACTGAAGCTTTCTTT. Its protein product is CASSPGQGNTEAFF.

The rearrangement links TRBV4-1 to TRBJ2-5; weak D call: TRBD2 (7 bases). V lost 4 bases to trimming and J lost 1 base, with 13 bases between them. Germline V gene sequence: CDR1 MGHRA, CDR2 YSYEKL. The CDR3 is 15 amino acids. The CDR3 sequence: CASSLRGRAQETQYF. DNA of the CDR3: TGCGCCAGCAGCCTAAGGGGGAGGGCCCAAGAGACCCAGTACTTC.

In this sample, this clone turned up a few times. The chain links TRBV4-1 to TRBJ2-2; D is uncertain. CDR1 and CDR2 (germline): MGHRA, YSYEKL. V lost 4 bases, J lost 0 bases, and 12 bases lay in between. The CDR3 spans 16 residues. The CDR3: CASSPSAPANTGELFF. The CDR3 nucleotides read TGCGCCAGCAGCCCCTCCGCCCCCGCGAACACCGGGGAGCTGTTTTTT.

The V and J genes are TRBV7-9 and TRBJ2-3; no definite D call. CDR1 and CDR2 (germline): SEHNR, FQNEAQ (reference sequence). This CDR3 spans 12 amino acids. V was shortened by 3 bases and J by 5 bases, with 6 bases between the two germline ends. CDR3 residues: CASSLDGDTQYF. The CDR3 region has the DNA TGTGCCAGCAGCTTGGACGGAGATACGCAGTATTTT.

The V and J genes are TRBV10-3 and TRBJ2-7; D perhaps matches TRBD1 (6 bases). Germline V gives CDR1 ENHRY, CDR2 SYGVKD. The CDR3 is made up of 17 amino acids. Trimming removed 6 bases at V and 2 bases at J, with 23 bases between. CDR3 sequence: CAISKLEGRQAAYEQYF. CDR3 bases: TGTGCCATCAGCAAACTCGAAGGACGACAGGCCGCCTACGAGCAGTACTTC.

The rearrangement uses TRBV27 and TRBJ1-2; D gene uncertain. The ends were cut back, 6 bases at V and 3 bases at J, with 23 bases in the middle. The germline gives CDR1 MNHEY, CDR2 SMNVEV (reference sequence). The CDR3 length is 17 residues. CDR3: CASSSYLGSRAYYGYTF. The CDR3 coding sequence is TGTGCCAGCAGCTCCTATTTAGGAAGTCGTGCGTACTATGGCTACACCTTC.

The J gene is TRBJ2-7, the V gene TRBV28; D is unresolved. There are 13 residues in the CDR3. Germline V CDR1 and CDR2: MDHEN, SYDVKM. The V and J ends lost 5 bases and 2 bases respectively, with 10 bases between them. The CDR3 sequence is CASSHGGPYEQYF. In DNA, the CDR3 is TGTGCCAGCAGTCACGGCGGCCCCTACGAGCAGTACTTC. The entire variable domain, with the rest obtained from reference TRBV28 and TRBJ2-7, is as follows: DVKVTQSSRYLVKRTGEKVFLECVQDMDHENMFWYRQDPGLGLRLIYFSYDVKMKEKGDIPEGYSVSREKKERFSLILESASTNQTSMYLCASSHGGPYEQYFGPGTRLTVT.

For the CDR3, the DNA is TGTGCCAGCAGTCTAACCGGGACAGGGGTTCTCTATGGCTACACCTTC. As protein: CASSLTGTGVLYGYTF. The genes are TRBV7-9 and TRBJ1-2, with TRBD1 matching 10 bases. The CDR3 runs 16 residues. The V gene's germline CDR1 is SEHNR and CDR2 FQNEAQ (reference sequence). Losses at the gene ends were 6 bases for V and 4 bases for J; bases not matched to a gene: 11.

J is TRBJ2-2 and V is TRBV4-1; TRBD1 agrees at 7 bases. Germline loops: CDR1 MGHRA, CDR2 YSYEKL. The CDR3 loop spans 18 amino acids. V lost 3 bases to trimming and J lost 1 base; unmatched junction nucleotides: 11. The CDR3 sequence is CASSHPGLRQGNTGELFF. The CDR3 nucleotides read TGCGCCAGCAGCCACCCAGGTCTGAGACAGGGGAACACCGGGGAGCTGTTTTTT.